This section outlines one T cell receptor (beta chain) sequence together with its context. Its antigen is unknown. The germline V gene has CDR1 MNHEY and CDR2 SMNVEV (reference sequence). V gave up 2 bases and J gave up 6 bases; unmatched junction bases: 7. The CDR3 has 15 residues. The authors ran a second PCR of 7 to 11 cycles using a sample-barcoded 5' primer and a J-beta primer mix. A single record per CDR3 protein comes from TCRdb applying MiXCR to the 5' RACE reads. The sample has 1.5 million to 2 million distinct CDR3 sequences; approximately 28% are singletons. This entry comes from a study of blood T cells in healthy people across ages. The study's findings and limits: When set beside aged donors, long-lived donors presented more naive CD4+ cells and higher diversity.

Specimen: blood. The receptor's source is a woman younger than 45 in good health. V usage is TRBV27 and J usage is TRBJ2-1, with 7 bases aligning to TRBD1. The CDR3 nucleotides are TGTGCCAGCAGTTTAACAGGGGAATGGGGCAATGAGCAGTTCTTC. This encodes CASSLTGEWGNEQFF.